The T cell receptor (beta chain) under discussion was sequenced for a study of human T cells and chemical hapten exposure. Across the study: Patch tests containing 0.01% DPC, applied to the upper back, were read at 6 days.

One entry per CDR3 protein, called by TCRdb with MiXCR from the RACE reads. Of roughly 180,000 distinct CDR3 sequences in the sample, approximately 20% were seen once. General study findings and limits: PT1 expanded TCR counts correlated positively with patch test score.

Time point noted: patch test 1, 2 weeks after DPC sensitization. Treatment in this sample: therapeutic diphenylcyclopropenone sensitization with weekly scalp DPC. Trimming took 11 bases from V and 1 from J, leaving 11 bases between them. The CDR3 is 12 amino acids. Germline V gives CDR1 MNHGY, CDR2 SAAAGT. In regard to this clonotype: Its antigen remains unidentified.

The chain couples TRBV6-8 to TRBJ1-1; maybe TRBD1 (5 bases). The starting material was whole blood, obtained in connection with sensitization to the hapten diphenylcyclopropenone (DPC). This clonotype was sampled from a woman between 50 and 59 years old with alopecia areata. Some clones in this sample may be carry-over from other donors' samples. The DNA of the CDR3 is TGTGCCCCGATGCAGGGGAACACTGAAGCTTTCTTT. Protein: CAPMQGNTEAFF.